The 20 T cell receptor beta chains reported below all come from one sample, sequenced in a study of T cell responses to AZD1222 COVID-19 vaccine. Method: immunoSEQ multiplex PCR; TCRdb's copy keeps in-frame clones and lacks some. The repertoire includes some 130,000 clones, approximately 90% of them detected once, and 1.9% sits in the top ten. The source was peripheral blood, collected on day 0 of AZD1222 vaccination. The receptors stem from an adult in good health.

This clone was detected only once. The rearrangement uses TRBV18 and TRBJ1-5, with D maybe TRBD1 (6 bases). Germline-derived CDR1 and CDR2 are KGHSH and LQKENI. Trimming pared 3 bases from V and 5 bases from J, leaving 14 bases between. The CDR3 length is 15 residues. CDR3 bases: TGTGCCAGCTCACCCCTGGGGGGCGCTGATCAGCCCCAGCATTTT. This codes for CASSPLGGADQPQHF.

The chain links TRBV5-1 to TRBJ2-1, with no clear D. In germline, CDR1 is SGHRS, CDR2 YFSETQ. V was trimmed by 0 bases and J by 2 bases, leaving 12 bases between them. The CDR3 runs to 16 residues. CDR3: CASSLASPITYNEQFF. The CDR3 nucleotides are TGCGCCAGCAGCTTGGCTAGTCCCATAACCTACAATGAGCAGTTCTTC.

The genes are TRBV9 and TRBJ1-1; D call uncertain. The CDR3 sequence is 14 residues long. Between the trimmed V and J ends, which lost 0 bases and 4 bases, there was a span of 10 bases. Germline CDR1 SGDLS, CDR2 YYNGEE. The CDR3 sequence is CASSVGKWGTEAFF. Here the CDR3 DNA reads TGTGCCAGCAGCGTAGGAAAGTGGGGCACTGAAGCTTTCTTT.

The chain links TRBV4-1 to TRBJ1-2; possibly TRBD1 for D (5 bases). CDR1 is MGHRA and CDR2 is YSYEKL in the germline V gene. Trimming stripped 2 bases from V and 6 bases from J, with 16 bases between. The CDR3 has 15 residues. The DNA of the CDR3 is TGCGCCAGCAGCCAAACCCGGGACCCCCGGCATGGCTACACCTTC. It yields the protein CASSQTRDPRHGYTF.

This clone has just a few counts. This CDR3 reads CASSFDRGEQYF. DNA for the CDR3: TGTGCCAGCAGTTTCGACAGGGGCGAGCAGTACTTC. The gene calls are TRBV12-3 or TRBV12-4 and TRBJ2-7, with 8 bases fitting TRBD1. CDR3 length equals 12 residues. The ends lost 3 bases at V and 6 bases at J; junction bases unmatched: 1.

The chain combines TRBV5-4 with TRBJ2-7; a possible D gene is TRBD2 (7 bases). CDR1 and CDR2 (germline): SGHNT, YYREEE (reference sequence). The CDR3 extends over 16 amino acids. With 6 bases removed from V and 6 bases from J, the gap between germline ends came to 25 bases. CDR3 amino acids: CASTQGGGTRGAEQYF. As DNA, the CDR3 is TGTGCCAGCACCCAGGGTGGGGGTACCCGGGGGGCCGAGCAGTACTTC.

The V and J genes are TRBV25-1 and TRBJ1-6; no firm D call. Germline lookup yields CDR1 MGHDK and CDR2 SYGVNS. Trimming took 1 base from V and 9 from J, leaving 7 bases between them. The CDR3 runs 13 residues. CDR3 coding DNA: TGTGCCAGCAGTGAATTGTCAAGTTCACCCCTCCACTTT. It translates to CASSELSSSPLHF.

The chain combines TRBV7-9 with TRBJ1-2; D uncertain. V lost 5 bases to trimming and J lost 4 bases, with 11 bases between them. From germline, CDR1 is SEHNR and CDR2 FQNEAQ (reference sequence). This CDR3 is 13 amino acids long. This chain's CDR3 is CASSPSYPYGYTF. In DNA form, the CDR3 reads TGTGCCAGCAGCCCCAGTTATCCCTATGGCTACACCTTC.

This clone was seen just once. The chain combines TRBV6-5 with TRBJ1-3; TRBD1 might be the D (6 bases). Germline-derived CDR1 and CDR2 are MNHEY and SVGAGI. The V gene lost 2 bases and the J gene lost 5 bases, with 16 bases spanning the gap. The CDR3 is made up of 16 amino acids. In DNA, the CDR3 is TGTGCCAGCAGTTACCGAAGCAGGGGATCGAGAAACACCATATATTTT. This codes for CASSYRSRGSRNTIYF.

This chain connects TRBV5-4 to TRBJ1-6; D is undetermined. CDR3 length: 15 residues. Germline V CDR1 and CDR2: SGHNT, YYREEE (reference sequence). The V and J ends lost 4 bases and 5 bases respectively, with 13 bases between them. This chain's CDR3 is CASSADGVHNSPLHF. As DNA, the CDR3 is TGTGCCAGCAGCGCCGATGGAGTACATAATTCACCCCTCCACTTT.

V gene TRBV2 combines with J gene TRBJ2-3; no firm D call. This CDR3 spans 12 amino acids. Germline CDR1 SNHLY, CDR2 FYNNEI. Trimming stripped 8 bases from V and 4 bases from J, with 10 bases between. CDR3 region: CASVRIPDTQYF. The CDR3, as DNA: TGTGCCAGCGTTAGGATTCCAGATACGCAGTATTTT.

This chain joins TRBV2 and TRBJ1-5; D is uncertain. V was shortened by 2 bases and J by 0 bases, with 8 bases between the two germline ends. CDR3 length: 15 residues. Germline CDR1 and CDR2: SNHLY and FYNNEI. The CDR3: CASSESGYSNQPQHF. The CDR3 DNA follows: TGTGCCAGCAGTGAATCGGGGTATAGCAATCAGCCCCAGCATTTT.

This sequence joins TRBV7-9 and TRBJ1-2, with D hard to call. Trimming cost V 3 bases and J 7 bases, with 12 bases left between them. Germline V CDR1 and CDR2: SEHNR, FQNEAQ (reference sequence). The CDR3 is 13 residues long. The CDR3 DNA follows: TGTGCCAGCAGCTTCTCGTCCCTGGGTGGCTACACCTTC. As protein: CASSFSSLGGYTF.

The genes are TRBV30 and TRBJ1-5; unclear D gene. The germline V gene encodes CDR1 GTSNPN and CDR2 SVGIG (reference sequence). V was cut by 1 base and J by 3 bases, with 4 bases left in between. CDR3 length equals 12 residues. The CDR3 protein is CAWSGSNQPQHF. Here the CDR3 DNA reads TGTGCCTGGAGTGGATCCAATCAGCCCCAGCATTTT.

V gene TRBV28 combines with J gene TRBJ1-4; D might be TRBD1 (5 bases). V lost 4 bases, J lost 4 bases, and 13 bases lay in between. Per the germline V gene, CDR1 is MDHEN and CDR2 is SYDVKM. The CDR3 length is 15 residues. CDR3 sequence: CASSSFKGYNEKLFF. The CDR3, as DNA: TGTGCCAGCAGTTCCTTTAAGGGGTATAATGAAAAACTGTTTTTT.

The chain couples TRBV11-1 to TRBJ1-1; D ambiguous. The germline V gene encodes CDR1 SGHAT and CDR2 FQDESV (reference sequence). Trimming took off 2 bases at V and 2 bases at J, with 15 bases between the two ends. The CDR3 has 16 residues. As DNA, the CDR3 is TGTGCCAGCAGCTTAAGGGATCGAGGGTACAACACTGAAGCTTTCTTT. Residues: CASSLRDRGYNTEAFF.

The V gene is TRBV11-2, the J gene TRBJ1-2; D call uncertain. The CDR3 extends over 16 amino acids. V dropped 1 base and J dropped 4 bases, with 16 bases sitting between them. The germline V gene has CDR1 SGHAT and CDR2 FQNNGV. CDR3: CASSLGLRAAAYGYTF. The CDR3 region has the DNA TGTGCCAGCAGCTTAGGATTACGGGCCGCGGCCTATGGCTACACCTTC.

V gene TRBV10-1 combines with J gene TRBJ1-2; 8 nucleotides match TRBD1. V shed 1 base, J shed 8 bases, and the junction held 12 bases outside the gene matches. Germline CDR1 WNHNN, CDR2 SYGVQD (reference sequence). The CDR3 totals 16 residues. DNA of the CDR3: TGCGCCAGCAGTGAGTACGGGACAGGTCATAATAGAGGCTACACCTTC. Its protein is CASSEYGTGHNRGYTF.

The J gene is TRBJ1-1, the V gene TRBV19; tentatively, D is TRBD1 (6 bases). V lost 4 bases and J lost 1, with 13 bases in between. The CDR3 sequence is 15 residues long. Germline V gives CDR1 LNHDA, CDR2 SQIVND (reference sequence). CDR3: CASSTSGQPNTEAFF. The CDR3 nucleotides read TGTGCCAGTAGTACGTCAGGACAGCCGAACACTGAAGCTTTCTTT.

In DNA, the CDR3 is TGTGCCAGCAGTACACCCTTCCGGGACTTAACGAATCAGCCCCAGCATTTT. This encodes CASSTPFRDLTNQPQHF. The chain has TRBV28 and TRBJ1-5; tentative D call: TRBD1 (5 bases). Trimming removed 5 bases at V and 4 bases at J, with 21 bases between. This CDR3 is built from 17 residues. CDR1 and CDR2 from the germline V gene are MDHEN and SYDVKM.